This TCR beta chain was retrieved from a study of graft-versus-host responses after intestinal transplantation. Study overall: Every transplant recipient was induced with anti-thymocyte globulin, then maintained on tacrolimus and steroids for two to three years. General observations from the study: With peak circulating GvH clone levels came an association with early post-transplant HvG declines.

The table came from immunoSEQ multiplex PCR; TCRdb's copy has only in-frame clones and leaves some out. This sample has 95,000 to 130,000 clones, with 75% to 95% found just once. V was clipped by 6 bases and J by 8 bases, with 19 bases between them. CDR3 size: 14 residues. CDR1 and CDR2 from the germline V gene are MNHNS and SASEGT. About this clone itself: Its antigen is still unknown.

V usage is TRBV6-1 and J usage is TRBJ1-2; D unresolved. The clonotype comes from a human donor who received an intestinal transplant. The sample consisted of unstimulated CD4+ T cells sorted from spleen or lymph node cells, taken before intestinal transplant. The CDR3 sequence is CASRTAGLDLGYTF. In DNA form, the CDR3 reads TGTGCCAGCAGGACGGCGGGTTTGGATCTCGGCTACACCTTC.